One and the same sample provided the 16 T cell receptor beta chains below, sequenced in a study of blood T cell repertoires in COVID-19. This table comes from immunoSEQ multiplex PCR, and its TCRdb copy is limited to in-frame clones, with some not included. The profile covers tens of thousands of clones, with 70% to 80% appearing a single time and around 32% taken by the ten largest. Sequenced input: peripheral blood. The receptors stem from a human donor in a cohort sampled during active COVID-19.

The DNA for the CDR3 is TGCGCCAGCAGGACAGGGGCCGAGACCCAGTACTTC. Its translation is CASRTGAETQYF. The rearrangement links TRBV5-1 to TRBJ2-5; 8 bases agree with TRBD1. Losses at the gene ends were 5 bases for V and 5 bases for J; bases not matched to a gene: 2. The CDR3 extends over 12 amino acids. Per germline, CDR1 SGHRS and CDR2 YFSETQ. Using reference TRBV5-1 and TRBJ2-5 for the parts outside the CDR3, the full variable domain is KAGVTQTPRYLIKTRGQQVTLSCSPISGHRSVSWYQQTPGQGLQFLFEYFSETQRNKGNFPGRFSGRQFSNSRSEMNVSTLELGDSALYLCASRTGAETQYFGPGTRLLVL.

V is TRBV2 and J is TRBJ1-2; a weak D match, TRBD1 (5 bases). Germline CDR1 reads SNHLY; CDR2 reads FYNNEI. Trimming took off 6 bases at V and 0 bases at J, with 11 bases between the two ends. This CDR3 has 14 amino acids. The CDR3 spells CASRGRSSNYGYTF. In nucleotides, the CDR3 is TGTGCCAGCAGGGGGCGATCCTCTAACTATGGCTACACCTTC.

This clone was seen a single time. This rearrangement joins TRBV19 to TRBJ1-4, with 8 bases matching TRBD1. Looked up from germline, CDR1 is LNHDA and CDR2 is SQIVND (reference sequence). Trimming removed 9 bases from V and 7 bases from J; junction bases left unmatched: 7. The CDR3 is 13 residues long. For the CDR3, the DNA is TGTGCCAGCTGTGACAGGGGTGGTGAAAAACTGTTTTTT. Translated: CASCDRGGEKLFF.

This clone was observed once. The chain joins TRBV5-6 to TRBJ1-3; 7 nucleotides line up with TRBD1. Germline trimming cut 4 bases from V and 15 bases from J; bases unmatched to any gene: 13. Germline V gene data show CDR1 as SGHDT and CDR2 as YYEEEE. The CDR3 is 13 residues long. In nucleotides, the CDR3 is TGTGCCAGCAGCCCGGGACAGCACTCTGGAAAATATTTT. This encodes CASSPGQHSGKYF.

This chain connects TRBV7-9 to TRBJ1-1, with D perhaps matching TRBD1 (5 bases). Germline lookup yields CDR1 SEHNR and CDR2 FQNEAQ (reference sequence). V was pared by 1 base and J by 5 bases, with 14 bases between. The CDR3 is 15 residues long. The DNA of the CDR3 is TGTGCCAGCAGCTTAGGTGGGGCCTCTGGGACTGAAGCTTTCTTT. Translated: CASSLGGASGTEAFF.

The chain has TRBV7-9 and TRBJ1-3; 9 bases agree with TRBD1. The CDR3 loop spans 18 amino acids. Germline lookup yields CDR1 SEHNR and CDR2 FQNEAQ (reference sequence). The V segment lost 5 bases and the J segment 1 base; nucleotides outside the gene matches: 12. Here the CDR3 reads CASSPTSGTGFSGNTIYF. CDR3 coding DNA: TGTGCCAGCAGCCCAACGTCCGGGACAGGGTTTTCTGGAAACACCATATATTTT.

J is TRBJ1-1 and V is TRBV3-1 (or the pseudogene TRBV3-2), with D perhaps matching TRBD1 (5 bases). CDR3 length equals 13 residues. Per germline, CDR1 LGHDT and CDR2 YNNKEL (reference sequence). The V end lost 2 bases, the J end lost 8 bases, and 12 bases lay between the germline ends. For the CDR3, the DNA is TGTGCCAGCAGCCAACGGCGGGGACCCGAAGCTTTCTTT. This codes for CASSQRRGPEAFF.

In this sample, this clone turned up once. This sequence joins TRBV9 and TRBJ2-1; 13 nucleotides match TRBD2. Germline CDR1 SGDLS, CDR2 YYNGEE. Trimming removed 1 base from V and 10 bases from J; junction bases left unmatched: 14. This CDR3 has 18 residues. This CDR3 is CASSVRGPTSGRAAEQFF. CDR3 in DNA: TGTGCCAGCAGCGTACGAGGGCCTACTAGCGGGAGGGCCGCGGAGCAGTTCTTC.

This clone has more than one count but fewer than ten. The V gene is TRBV21-1, the J gene TRBJ1-2. TRBV21-1 has pseudogene status. The CDR3 is 13 amino acids. CDR3 DNA sequence: TGTGCCAGCAGCCTCCATCGGAGGGATGGCTACACCTTC. It is translated as CASSLHRRDGYTF.

The chain links TRBV18 to TRBJ2-7, with TRBD1 matching over 9 bases. V shed 1 base, J shed 4 bases, and the junction held 2 bases outside the gene matches. The CDR3 is 14 residues long. From germline, CDR1 is KGHSH and CDR2 LQKENI. This chain's CDR3 is CASSPQGQGYEQYF. CDR3 bases: TGTGCCAGCTCACCACAGGGACAGGGTTACGAGCAGTACTTC. Based on the CDR3 plus reference TRBV18 and TRBJ2-7, the full variable domain is NAGVMQNPRHLVRRRGQEARLRCSPMKGHSHVYWYRQLPEEGLKFMVYLQKENIIDESGMPKERFSAEFPKEGPSILRIQQVVRGDSAAYFCASSPQGQGYEQYFGPGTRLTVT.

The CDR3 loop is CASSPSTDNEQFF. CDR3 DNA sequence: TGTGCCAGCAGTCCTTCTACCGACAATGAGCAGTTCTTC. The chain combines TRBV12-3 or TRBV12-4 with TRBJ2-1, with D hard to call. Trimming cost V 5 bases and J 5 bases, with 10 bases left between them. CDR3 length equals 13 residues.

The chain employs TRBV19 and TRBJ1-5, with D uncertain. Trimming pared 0 bases from V and 1 base from J, leaving 13 bases between. The germline CDR1 and CDR2 sequences are LNHDA and SQIVND (reference sequence). The CDR3 extends over 17 amino acids. In DNA form, the CDR3 reads TGTGCCAGTAGTATAGATCTTGGGGAGATGAGCAATCAGCCCCAGCATTTT. It specifies CASSIDLGEMSNQPQHF.

The chain uses TRBV7-8 and TRBJ2-7; D may be TRBD2 (6 bases). The CDR3 loop spans 13 amino acids. Deletions cut 5 bases from V and 9 bases from J, with 17 bases between. The germline CDR1 and CDR2 sequences are SGHVS and FQNEAQ. The CDR3 nucleotides are TGTGCCAGCAGCGCAGGCGGGGCCGGGGGGCAGTACTTC. Its translation: CASSAGGAGGQYF.

This chain's CDR3 is CASSLRTPQRIQETQYF. CDR3 in DNA: TGTGCCAGCAGTCTCAGAACCCCCCAGCGCATACAAGAGACCCAGTACTTC. This chain connects TRBV14 to TRBJ2-5; D unclear. CDR1 SGHDN and CDR2 FVKESK come from the germline V gene. CDR3 length: 17 amino acids. Trimming left V 6 bases short and J 2 bases short, with 22 bases between. Full variable domain (rest looked up from reference TRBV14 and TRBJ2-5): EAGVTQFPSHSVIEKGQTVTLRCDPISGHDNLYWYRRVMGKEIKFLLHFVKESKQDESGMPNNRFLAERTGGTYSTLKVQPAELEDSGVYFCASSLRTPQRIQETQYFGPGTRLLVL.

The rearrangement links TRBV11-3 to TRBJ2-3, with a possible D match to TRBD1 (6 bases). Trimming removed 3 bases from V and 7 bases from J, with 14 bases in between. The CDR3 is 14 amino acids. Germline V gives CDR1 SGHNT, CDR2 YENEEA. In DNA, the CDR3 is TGTGCCAGCAGCTTGGGGGCTAGCATGCATACGCAGTATTTT. Its protein product is CASSLGASMHTQYF.

The gene calls are TRBV4-1 and TRBJ1-2, with D unresolved. Germline-derived CDR1 and CDR2 are MGHRA and YSYEKL. This CDR3 has 16 amino acids. The V and J ends lost 0 bases and 6 bases respectively, with 17 bases between them. The CDR3: CASSQESQGGGHGYTF. The CDR3 DNA reads as TGCGCCAGCAGCCAAGAATCCCAAGGCGGAGGGCATGGCTACACCTTC.